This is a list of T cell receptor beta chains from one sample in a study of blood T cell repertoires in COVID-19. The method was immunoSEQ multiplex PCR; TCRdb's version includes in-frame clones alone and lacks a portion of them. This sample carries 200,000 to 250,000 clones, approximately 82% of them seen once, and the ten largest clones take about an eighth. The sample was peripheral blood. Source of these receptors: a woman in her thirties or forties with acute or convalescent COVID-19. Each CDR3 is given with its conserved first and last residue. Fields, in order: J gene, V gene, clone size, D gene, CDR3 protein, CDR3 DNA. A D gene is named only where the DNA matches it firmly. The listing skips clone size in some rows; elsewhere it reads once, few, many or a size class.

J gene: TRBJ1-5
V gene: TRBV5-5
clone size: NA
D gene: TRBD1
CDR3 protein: CASSLGDRGRRLDNQPQHF
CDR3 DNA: TGTGCCAGCAGCTTGGGGGACAGGGGGCGCCGTTTGGACAATCAGCCCCAGCATTTT

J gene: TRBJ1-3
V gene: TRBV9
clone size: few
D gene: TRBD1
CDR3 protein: CASSVEGATSGNTIYF
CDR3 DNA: TGTGCCAGCAGCGTAGAGGGGGCTACCTCTGGAAACACCATATATTTT

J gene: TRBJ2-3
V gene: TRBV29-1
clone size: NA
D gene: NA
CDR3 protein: CSVVHHSGTDTQYF
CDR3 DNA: TGCAGCGTTGTTCACCACTCCGGCACAGATACGCAGTATTTT

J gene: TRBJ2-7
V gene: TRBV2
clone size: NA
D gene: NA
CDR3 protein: CASSELAVSYEQYF
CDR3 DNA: TGTGCCAGCAGTGAGCTAGCCGTCTCCTACGAGCAGTACTTC

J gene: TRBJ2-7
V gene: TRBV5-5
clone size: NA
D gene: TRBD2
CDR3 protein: CASSPLAGGSSYEQYF
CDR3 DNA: TGTGCCAGCAGCCCCTTAGCGGGCGGGTCCTCCTACGAGCAGTACTTC

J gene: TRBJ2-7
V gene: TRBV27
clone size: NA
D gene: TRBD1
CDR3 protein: CASSTHHRQGAEQYF
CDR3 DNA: TGTGCCAGCAGCACCCACCACCGACAGGGGGCGGAGCAGTACTTC

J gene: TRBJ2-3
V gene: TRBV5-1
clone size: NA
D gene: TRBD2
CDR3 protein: CASTRPGGDGTDTQYF
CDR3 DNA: TGCGCCAGCACACGTCCGGGAGGGGACGGCACAGATACGCAGTATTTT

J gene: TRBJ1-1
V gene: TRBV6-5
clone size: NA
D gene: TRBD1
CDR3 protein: CASSLRGRTEAFF
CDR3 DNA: TGTGCCAGCAGTCTCAGGGGGCGGACTGAAGCTTTCTTT

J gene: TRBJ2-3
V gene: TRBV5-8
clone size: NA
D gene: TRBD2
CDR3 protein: CASSWGLATGDTQYF
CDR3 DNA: TGTGCCAGCAGCTGGGGACTAGCCACGGGAGATACGCAGTATTTT

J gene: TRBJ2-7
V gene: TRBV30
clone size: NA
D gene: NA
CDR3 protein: CAWSVWGEVYEQYF
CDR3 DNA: TGTGCCTGGAGTGTGTGGGGGGAAGTCTACGAGCAGTACTTC

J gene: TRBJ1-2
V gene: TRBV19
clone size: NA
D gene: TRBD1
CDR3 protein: CASSEGQRPVTF
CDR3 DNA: TGTGCCAGTAGCGAGGGACAGCGGCCAGTCACCTTC

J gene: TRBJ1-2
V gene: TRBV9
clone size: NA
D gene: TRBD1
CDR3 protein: CASSVRGSGQGIDGYTF
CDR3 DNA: TGTGCCAGCAGCGTAAGGGGTTCGGGACAGGGTATCGATGGCTACACCTTC

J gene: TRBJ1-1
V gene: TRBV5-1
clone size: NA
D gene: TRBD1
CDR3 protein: CASSLQTGTEAFF
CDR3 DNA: TGCGCCAGCAGCTTACAGACAGGGACCGAAGCTTTCTTT

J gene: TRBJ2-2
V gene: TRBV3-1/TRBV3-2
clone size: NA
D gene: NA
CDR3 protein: CASSSGRGAGELFF
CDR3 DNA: TGTGCCAGCAGTTCAGGAAGGGGCGCCGGGGAGCTGTTTTTT

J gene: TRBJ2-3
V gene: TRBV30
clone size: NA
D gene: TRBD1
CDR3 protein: CAWSAGQALDTQYF
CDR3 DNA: TGTGCCTGGAGTGCGGGACAGGCCCTTGATACGCAGTATTTT

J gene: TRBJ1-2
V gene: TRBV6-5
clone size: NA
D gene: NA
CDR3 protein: CASKKGVSYGYTF
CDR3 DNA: TGTGCCAGCAAAAAGGGAGTCAGCTATGGCTACACCTTC

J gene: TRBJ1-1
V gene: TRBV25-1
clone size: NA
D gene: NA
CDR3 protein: CASKSGMFNTEAFF
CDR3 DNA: TGTGCCAGCAAATCGGGGATGTTTAACACTGAAGCTTTCTTT

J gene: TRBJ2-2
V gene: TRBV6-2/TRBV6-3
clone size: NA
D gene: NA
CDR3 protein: CASSLDRGGGDTGELFF
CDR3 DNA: TGTGCCAGCAGTCTGGATAGGGGCGGGGGCGACACCGGGGAGCTGTTTTTT

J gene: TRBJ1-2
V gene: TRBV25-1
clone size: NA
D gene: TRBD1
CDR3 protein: CASRGGQGHYGYTF
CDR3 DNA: TGTGCCAGCAGGGGGGGACAGGGGCACTATGGCTACACCTTC

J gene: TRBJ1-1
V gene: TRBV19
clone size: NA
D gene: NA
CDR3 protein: CASSGQGWTEAFF
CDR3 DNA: TGTGCCAGTAGCGGCCAGGGGTGGACTGAAGCTTTCTTT

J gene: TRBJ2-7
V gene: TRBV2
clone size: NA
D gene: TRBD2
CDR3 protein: CASQGLATYEQYF
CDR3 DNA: TGTGCCAGCCAGGGACTAGCGACCTACGAGCAGTACTTC

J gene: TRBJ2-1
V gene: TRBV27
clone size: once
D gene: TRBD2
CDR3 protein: CASSLAGRGSYNEQFF
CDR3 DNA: TGTGCCTCATCTCTAGCGGGGAGGGGGTCCTACAATGAGCAGTTCTTC

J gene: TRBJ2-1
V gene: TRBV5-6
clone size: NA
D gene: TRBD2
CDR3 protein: CASSQFGGDDEQFF
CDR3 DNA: TGTGCCAGCAGCCAATTTGGGGGGGACGATGAGCAGTTCTTC

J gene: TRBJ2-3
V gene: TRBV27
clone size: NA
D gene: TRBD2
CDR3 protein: CASSFQRGFTDTQYF
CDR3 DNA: TGTGCCAGCAGTTTCCAGCGGGGATTCACAGATACGCAGTATTTT

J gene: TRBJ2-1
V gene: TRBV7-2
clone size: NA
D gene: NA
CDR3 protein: CASSLDGQYNEQFF
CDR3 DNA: TGTGCCAGCAGCTTAGATGGACAGTACAATGAGCAGTTCTTC

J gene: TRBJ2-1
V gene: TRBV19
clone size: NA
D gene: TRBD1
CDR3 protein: CASSTSQGATNEQFF
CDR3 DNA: TGTGCCAGTAGTACATCACAGGGGGCAACGAATGAGCAGTTCTTC

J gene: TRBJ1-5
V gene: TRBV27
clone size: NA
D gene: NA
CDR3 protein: CASMRTSRTDVDQPQHF
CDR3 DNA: TGTGCCAGCATGAGGACCTCCCGGACAGATGTGGACCAGCCCCAGCATTTT

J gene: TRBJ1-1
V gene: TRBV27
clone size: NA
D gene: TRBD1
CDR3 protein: CASSLSGQLNTEAFF
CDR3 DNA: TGTGCCAGCAGTCTCTCGGGACAGCTGAACACTGAAGCTTTCTTT

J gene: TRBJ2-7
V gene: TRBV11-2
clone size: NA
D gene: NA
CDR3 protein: CASSLLGAKNYEQYF
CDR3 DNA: TGTGCCAGCAGCTTACTGGGGGCGAAAAATTACGAGCAGTACTTC

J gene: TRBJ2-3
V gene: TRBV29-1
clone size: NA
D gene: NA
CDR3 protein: CSVGTYTDTQYF
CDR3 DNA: TGCAGCGTTGGGACTTACACAGATACGCAGTATTTT

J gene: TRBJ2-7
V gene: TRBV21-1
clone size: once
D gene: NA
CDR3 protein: CASNPGQKMIHEQYF
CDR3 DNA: TGTGCCAGCAACCCGGGACAGAAGATGATCCACGAGCAGTACTTC

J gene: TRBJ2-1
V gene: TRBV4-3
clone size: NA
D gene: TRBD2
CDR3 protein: CASSQALASGIQQFF
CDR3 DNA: TGCGCCAGCAGCCAAGCTCTGGCTAGCGGGATCCAACAGTTCTTC

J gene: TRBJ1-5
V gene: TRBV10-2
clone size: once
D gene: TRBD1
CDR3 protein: CASSDAKTGNQPQHF
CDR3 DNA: TGCGCCAGCAGTGACGCTAAGACAGGGAATCAGCCCCAGCATTTT

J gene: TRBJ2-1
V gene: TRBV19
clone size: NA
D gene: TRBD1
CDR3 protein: CASSPGTGAYNEQFF
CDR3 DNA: TGTGCCAGTAGTCCCGGGACAGGGGCCTACAATGAGCAGTTCTTC

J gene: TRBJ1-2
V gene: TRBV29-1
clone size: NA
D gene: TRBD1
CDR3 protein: CSAAGQGTGYTF
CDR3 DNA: TGCAGCGCCGCGGGACAGGGGACTGGCTACACCTTC

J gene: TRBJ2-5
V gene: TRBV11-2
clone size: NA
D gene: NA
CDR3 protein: CASSFRPRGDNRRETQYF
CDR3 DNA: TGTGCCAGCAGCTTCCGACCTCGGGGAGACAACCGTAGGGAGACCCAGTACTTC

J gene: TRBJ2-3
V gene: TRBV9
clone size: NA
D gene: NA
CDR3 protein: CASSVVEGGGTQYF
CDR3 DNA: TGTGCCAGCAGCGTAGTAGAGGGAGGGGGTACGCAGTATTTT

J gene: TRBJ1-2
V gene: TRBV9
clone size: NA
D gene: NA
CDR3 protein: CASSFRAKTGLNGYTF
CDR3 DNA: TGTGCCAGCAGCTTTAGGGCGAAAACAGGTTTAAATGGCTACACCTTC

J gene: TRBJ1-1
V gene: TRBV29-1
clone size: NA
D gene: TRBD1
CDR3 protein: CSVEGLRQGTEAFF
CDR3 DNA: TGCAGCGTTGAAGGGCTGAGACAGGGCACTGAAGCTTTCTTT

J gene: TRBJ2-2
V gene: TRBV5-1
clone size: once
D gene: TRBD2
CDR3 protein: CARGLAGDSTGELFF
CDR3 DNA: TGCGCCAGGGGCCTAGCGGGGGACTCCACCGGGGAGCTGTTTTTT

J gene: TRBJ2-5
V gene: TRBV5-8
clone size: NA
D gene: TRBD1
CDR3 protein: CASSPRGQGVETQYF
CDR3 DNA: TGTGCCAGCAGCCCGAGGGGACAGGGAGTGGAGACCCAGTACTTC

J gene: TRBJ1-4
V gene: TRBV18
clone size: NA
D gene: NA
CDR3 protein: CASSLLEGTNEKLFF
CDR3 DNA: TGTGCCAGCTCACTCTTAGAGGGAACTAATGAAAAACTGTTTTTT

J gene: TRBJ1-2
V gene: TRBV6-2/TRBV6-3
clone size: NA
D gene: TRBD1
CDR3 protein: CASSLAGTGPANYGYTF
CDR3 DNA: TGTGCCAGCAGTTTAGCCGGGACAGGGCCAGCTAACTATGGCTACACCTTC

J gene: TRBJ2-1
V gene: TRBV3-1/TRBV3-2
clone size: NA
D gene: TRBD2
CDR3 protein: CASSQGMGTSRLLNEQFF
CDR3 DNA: TGTGCCAGCAGCCAAGGAATGGGGACTAGTCGATTGTTGAATGAGCAGTTCTTC

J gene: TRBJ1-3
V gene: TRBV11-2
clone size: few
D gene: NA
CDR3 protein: CASSSTGAGNTIYF
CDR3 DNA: TGTGCCAGCAGCTCGACAGGTGCTGGAAACACCATATATTTT

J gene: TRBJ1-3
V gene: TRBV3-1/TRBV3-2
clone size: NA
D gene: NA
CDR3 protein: CASSQGSGRAGNTIYF
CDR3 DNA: TGTGCCAGCAGCCAAGGAAGTGGCAGGGCTGGAAACACCATATATTTT

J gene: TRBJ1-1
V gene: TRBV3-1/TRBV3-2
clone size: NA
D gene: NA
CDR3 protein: CASSQGGGWNTEAFF
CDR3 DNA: TGTGCCAGCAGCCAAGGAGGGGGATGGAACACTGAAGCTTTCTTT

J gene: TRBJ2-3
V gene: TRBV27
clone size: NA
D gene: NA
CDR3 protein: CASSPSRTGSTDTQYF
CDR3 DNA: TGTGCCAGCAGTCCTTCCAGAACAGGGAGCACAGATACGCAGTATTTT

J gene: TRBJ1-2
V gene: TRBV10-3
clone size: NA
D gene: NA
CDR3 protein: CAISGTDYGYTF
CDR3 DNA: TGTGCCATCAGTGGGACAGACTATGGCTACACCTTC

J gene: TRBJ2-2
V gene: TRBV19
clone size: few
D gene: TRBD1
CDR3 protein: CASSFTGGGELFF
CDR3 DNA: TGTGCCAGTAGTTTCACAGGGGGCGGGGAGCTGTTTTTT

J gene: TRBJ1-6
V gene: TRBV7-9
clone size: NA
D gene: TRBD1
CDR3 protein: CASRGGNSPLHF
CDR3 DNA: TGTGCCAGCAGAGGGGGCAACTCACCCCTCCACTTT

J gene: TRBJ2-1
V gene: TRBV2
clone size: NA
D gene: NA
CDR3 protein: CASSGLVRWDEQFF
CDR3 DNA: TGTGCCAGCAGTGGGCTAGTAAGATGGGATGAGCAGTTCTTC

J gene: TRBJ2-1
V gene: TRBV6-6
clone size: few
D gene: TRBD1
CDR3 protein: CASNLPGQGTHNEQFF
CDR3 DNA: TGTGCCAGCAACCTTCCGGGACAGGGGACCCACAATGAGCAGTTCTTC

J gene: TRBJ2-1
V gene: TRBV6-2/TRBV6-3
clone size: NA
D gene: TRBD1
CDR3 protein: CASSADRGLNEQFF
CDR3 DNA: TGTGCCAGCAGTGCGGACAGGGGGCTTAATGAGCAGTTCTTC

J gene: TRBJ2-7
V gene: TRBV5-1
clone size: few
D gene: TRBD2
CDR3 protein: CASSKGTSGSSSHEQYF
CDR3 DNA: TGCGCCAGCAGCAAAGGGACTAGCGGATCCTCCTCCCACGAGCAGTACTTC

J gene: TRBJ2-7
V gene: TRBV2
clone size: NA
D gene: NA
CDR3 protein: CASSVQSYEQYF
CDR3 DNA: TGTGCCAGCAGTGTGCAGTCCTACGAGCAGTACTTC

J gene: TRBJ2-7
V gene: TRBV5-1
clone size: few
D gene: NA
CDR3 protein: CASSRSLEGEQYF
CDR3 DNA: TGCGCCAGCAGCAGGAGCTTGGAGGGCGAGCAGTACTTC

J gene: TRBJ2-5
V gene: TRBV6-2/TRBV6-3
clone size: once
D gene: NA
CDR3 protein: CASSPRPGQRETQYF
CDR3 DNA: TGTGCCAGCAGCCCTCGACCCGGGCAGCGGGAGACCCAGTACTTC

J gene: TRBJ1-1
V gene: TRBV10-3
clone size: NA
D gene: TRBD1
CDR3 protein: CAISDTGQVSEAFF
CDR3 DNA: TGTGCCATCAGTGACACGGGACAGGTGTCCGAAGCTTTCTTT

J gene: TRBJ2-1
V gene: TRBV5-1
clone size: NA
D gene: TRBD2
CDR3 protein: CASSEGGGRAVEQFF
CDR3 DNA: TGCGCCAGCAGCGAAGGCGGCGGGAGGGCCGTTGAGCAGTTCTTC